The 28 T cell receptor beta chains below come from one sample, sequenced in a study of brain T cells in children with intractable seizures. Method: immunoSEQ multiplex PCR; TCRdb's copy keeps in-frame clones and lacks some. In the table there are approximately 110,000 clones, 85% to 95% of which are singletons. Here the sequenced sample was peripheral blood, taken at surgery. These receptors all come from a boy younger than two with hemimegalencephaly and intractable seizures.

This clone was observed a single time. This may stem from a read error, because a much larger clone lies one nucleotide away. The gene calls are TRBV28 and TRBJ2-7; the D is unclear. The V gene lost 3 bases and the J gene lost 5 bases, with 5 bases spanning the gap. Germline V gene sequence: CDR1 MDHEN, CDR2 SYDVKM. The CDR3 length is 11 residues. The CDR3 DNA follows: TGTGCCAGCAGTTTCCCCCACGAGCAGTACTTC. It translates to CASSFPHEQYF.

To note about this clone: This is likely a read error, given that the CDR3 carries no conserved phenylalanine or tryptophan at its end. Because the CDR3's place on the DNA is in doubt, the DNA is left out and the CDR3 is given as listed by TCRdb. The genes are TRBV30 and TRBJ1-6; the listed D gene, TRBD1, was not tested against the DNA. The CDR3 length is 11 residues, termini included. CDR1 is GTSNPN, CDR2 SVGIG, per germline (reference sequence). CDR3 protein: CAWSVPTGMRG.

This chain uses TRBV6-2 or TRBV6-3 with TRBJ2-7; 11 positions agree with TRBD2. The CDR3 is made up of 14 amino acids. The germline gives CDR1 MNHEY, CDR2 SVGEGT. Losses at the gene ends were 5 bases for V and 3 bases for J; bases not matched to a gene: 3. CDR3 residues: CASSTSGSIYEQYF. Written as DNA, the CDR3 is TGTGCCAGCAGTACTAGCGGGAGCATCTACGAGCAGTACTTC.

The rearrangement joins TRBV6-5 to TRBJ2-7; D gene uncertain. Germline V CDR1 and CDR2: MNHEY, SVGAGI. Trimming shortened V by 4 bases and J by 0 bases, and 13 bases separated the two germline ends. CDR3 length equals 15 residues. This CDR3 reads CASSSLVRPSYEQYF. For the CDR3, the DNA is TGTGCCAGCAGTTCCCTAGTACGGCCCTCCTACGAGCAGTACTTC.

The chain combines TRBV18 with TRBJ2-1; TRBD1 matches at 10 bases. The CDR3 is 15 amino acids. V trimming: 6 bases; J trimming: 7 bases; junction bases outside the gene matches: 9. Germline assignment: CDR1 KGHSH and CDR2 LQKENI. The CDR3 DNA reads TGTGCCAGCTCGGCCGGGACAGGGGCCAGAAATGAGCAGTTCTTC. It codes for CASSAGTGARNEQFF.

This clone appeared a single time. The chain joins TRBV28 to TRBJ1-4; weak D call: TRBD1 (5 bases). V was clipped by 6 bases and J by 1 base, with 15 bases between them. The CDR3 length is 16 residues. Germline V gives CDR1 MDHEN, CDR2 SYDVKM. This CDR3 is CASRARGFGTNEKLFF. CDR3 nucleotides: TGTGCCAGCAGAGCTAGGGGTTTCGGAACTAATGAAAAACTGTTTTTT. The full variable domain, rest sourced from reference TRBV28 and TRBJ1-4, is DVKVTQSSRYLVKRTGEKVFLECVQDMDHENMFWYRQDPGLGLRLIYFSYDVKMKEKGDIPEGYSVSREKKERFSLILESASTNQTSMYLCASRARGFGTNEKLFFGSGTQLSVL.

The chain is built from TRBV6-4 and TRBJ2-1; 12 nucleotides align to TRBD1. This CDR3 has 14 amino acids. J was trimmed by 8 bases and V by 4 bases; bases with no gene match: 3. The germline V gene encodes CDR1 MRHNA and CDR2 SNTAGT. Here the CDR3 reads CASSAGTGGYEQFF. The CDR3 bases are TGTGCCAGCAGTGCCGGGACAGGGGGCTATGAGCAGTTCTTC.

This clone has a single count. CDR3 in DNA: TGTGCCAGCAGTTACTCAGAAGGGATCCCCACTGAAGCTTTCTTT. Translating gives CASSYSEGIPTEAFF. The chain uses TRBV6-5 and TRBJ1-1; no firm D call. The V end lost 0 bases, the J end lost 4 bases, and 12 bases lay between the germline ends. Germline V gene lookup returns CDR1 MNHEY and CDR2 SVGAGI. CDR3 length: 15 amino acids.

This clone was counted once. V gene TRBV9 combines with J gene TRBJ2-7, with unresolved D. Germline CDR1 SGDLS, CDR2 YYNGEE. This CDR3 has 14 residues. Deletions cut 0 bases from V and 2 bases from J, with 9 bases between. The CDR3 region has the DNA TGTGCCAGCAGCGTAGCGGAACTTCCCTACGAGCAGTACTTC. Amino acid sequence: CASSVAELPYEQYF. The entire variable domain, with the rest obtained from reference TRBV9 and TRBJ2-7, is as follows: DSGVTQTPKHLITATGQRVTLRCSPRSGDLSVYWYQQSLDQGLQFLIQYYNGEERAKGNILERFSAQQFPDLHSELNLSSLELGDSALYFCASSVAELPYEQYFGPGTRLTVT.

The J gene is TRBJ1-1, the V gene TRBV5-1; 12 bases match TRBD1. CDR1 and CDR2 (germline): SGHRS, YFSETQ. V dropped 0 bases and J dropped 5; count of bases not matched to a gene: 8. This CDR3 has 17 amino acids. The CDR3 coding sequence is TGCGCCAGCAGCTTGGTTTCGGGACAGGGGGCGAGTACTGAAGCTTTCTTT. Its translation: CASSLVSGQGASTEAFF.

CDR3 nucleotide sequence: TGTGCCAGCAGTTACCGTACATTCGGGCGGCTACCTGGAAACACCATATATTTT. It yields the protein CASSYRTFGRLPGNTIYF. The chain combines TRBV6-2 or TRBV6-3 with TRBJ1-3; D remains unclear. The V end lost 2 bases, the J end lost 2 bases, and 19 bases lay between the germline ends. The V gene's germline CDR1 is MNHEY and CDR2 SVGEGT. This CDR3 is 18 amino acids long.

This chain links TRBV27 with TRBJ1-2, with TRBD1 as a possible D gene (5 bases). The germline V gene encodes CDR1 MNHEY and CDR2 SMNVEV (reference sequence). The CDR3 covers 14 residues. V lost 0 bases and J lost 8, with 13 bases in between. The CDR3 DNA follows: TGTGCCAGCAGTTTATCAAACGGGGCGCAGGGCTACACCTTC. Amino acid sequence: CASSLSNGAQGYTF.

This chain connects TRBV19 to TRBJ2-7; 12 bases match TRBD2. The V gene end was trimmed by 5 bases and the J gene end by 6 bases; junction bases not matched to a gene: 2. The CDR3 is 13 amino acids. CDR1 is LNHDA and CDR2 is SQIVND in the germline V gene (reference sequence). This CDR3 reads CASSPTSGSEQYF. In nucleotides, the CDR3 is TGTGCCAGTAGTCCGACTAGCGGGAGCGAGCAGTACTTC.

This chain uses TRBV5-4 with TRBJ2-3; weak D call: TRBD1 (5 bases). CDR1 is SGHNT, CDR2 YYREEE, per germline (reference sequence). V dropped 0 bases and J dropped 4 bases, with 6 bases sitting between them. The CDR3 spans 13 residues. CDR3 loop: CASSLAGPDTQYF. The CDR3 DNA follows: TGTGCCAGCAGCTTGGCAGGGCCAGATACGCAGTATTTT.

In this sample, this clone turned up once. CDR3 in DNA: TGTGCCAGCAGTCTCTTAAGGGCGCGTCGGAGGGGCGCCGGGGAGCTGTTTTTT. Its protein product is CASSLLRARRRGAGELFF. This chain links TRBV28 with TRBJ2-2, with D perhaps matching TRBD2 (6 bases). The germline gives CDR1 MDHEN, CDR2 SYDVKM. Deletions cut 5 bases from V and 6 bases from J, with 25 bases between. The CDR3 runs to 18 residues.

The chain couples TRBV27 to TRBJ1-6; D is ambiguous. Germline V lookup: CDR1 MNHEY, CDR2 SMNVEV (reference sequence). The ends were cut back, 0 bases at V and 6 bases at J, with 9 bases in the middle. This CDR3 has 15 amino acids. Written as DNA, the CDR3 is TGTGCCAGCAGTTTATCGGCTGTAGGTAATTCACCCCTCCACTTT. The encoded protein is CASSLSAVGNSPLHF.

V is TRBV27 and J is TRBJ1-1, with a weak D call TRBD1 (5 bases). V shed 5 bases and J shed 0 bases, with 16 bases lying between them. The CDR3 has 16 amino acids. Germline V gene sequence: CDR1 MNHEY, CDR2 SMNVEV (reference sequence). The CDR3 DNA sequence: TGTGCCAGCAGTCCCCGCCAGGGATTCATGAACACTGAAGCTTTCTTT. It translates to CASSPRQGFMNTEAFF.

The V and J genes are TRBV6-6 and TRBJ2-7, with a possible D match to TRBD2 (6 bases). Trimming pared 5 bases from V and 5 bases from J, leaving 16 bases between. CDR1 MNHNY and CDR2 SVGAGI come from the germline V gene (reference sequence). This CDR3 is 14 amino acids long. The CDR3 reads CASSPSAGRNEQYF. The CDR3 nucleotides are TGTGCCAGCAGTCCTAGCGCTGGTAGGAACGAGCAGTACTTC.

Points on this clone: The same CDR3 is also encoded by other DNA sequences in this sample. The chain uses TRBV9 and TRBJ1-3; D is undetermined. There are 13 residues in the CDR3. Looked up from germline, CDR1 is SGDLS and CDR2 is YYNGEE. V dropped 4 bases and J dropped 0 bases, with 5 bases sitting between them. DNA of the CDR3: TGTGCCAGCAGCACCAACTCTGGAAACACCATATATTTT. This codes for CASSTNSGNTIYF.

CDR3 sequence reads: CASRGDYSYEQYF. For the CDR3, the DNA is TGTGCCAGCAGGGGGGACTATTCCTACGAGCAGTACTTC. V is TRBV2 and J is TRBJ2-7, with 7 bases lining up with TRBD2. Losses at the gene ends were 6 bases for V and 1 base for J; bases not matched to a gene: 3. CDR1 is SNHLY, CDR2 FYNNEI, per germline. The CDR3 runs to 13 residues.

The rearrangement links TRBV28 to TRBJ2-7, with no clear D. V was shortened by 4 bases and J by 3 bases, with 1 base between the two germline ends. This CDR3 region has 10 residues. Germline V gives CDR1 MDHEN, CDR2 SYDVKM. The CDR3 nucleotides read TGTGCCAGCAGTTACTACGAGCAGTACTTC. Its protein product is CASSYYEQYF.

The chain links TRBV3-1 (or the pseudogene TRBV3-2) to TRBJ2-3; TRBD2 agrees at 8 bases. Germline CDR1 and CDR2: LGHDT and YNNKEL (reference sequence). Losses at the gene ends were 3 bases for V and 5 bases for J; bases not matched to a gene: 13. The CDR3 is 17 residues long. CDR3 nucleotides: TGTGCCAGCAGCCAGGTCCCCTTGGCGGGAGGAGTAGATACGCAGTATTTT. Protein product: CASSQVPLAGGVDTQYF.

CDR3 nucleotides: TGTGCCAGCACAGCTTCGATTAATTCGGGAGGGCCGCAAGATACGCAGTATTTT. Protein product: CASTASINSGGPQDTQYF. The rearrangement joins TRBV5-4 to TRBJ2-3, with 8 bases fitting TRBD2. Losses at the gene ends were 6 bases for V and 5 bases for J; bases not matched to a gene: 20. In germline, CDR1 is SGHNT, CDR2 YYREEE (reference sequence). The CDR3 runs 18 residues.

This chain joins TRBV7-3 and TRBJ2-2; 9 nucleotides align to TRBD2. The germline V gene encodes CDR1 SGHTA and CDR2 FQGTGA. V shed 6 bases, J shed 1 base, and the junction held 3 bases outside the gene matches. The CDR3 extends over 15 amino acids. As DNA, the CDR3 is TGTGCCAGCAGACCAGCGGGAGGGAACACCGGGGAGCTGTTTTTT. Protein: CASRPAGGNTGELFF.

This chain uses TRBV21-1 with TRBJ1-1; the listed D gene, TRBD1, was not tested against the DNA. TRBV21-1 is a pseudogene segment. This CDR3 is 16 amino acids long. CDR3 sequence (DNA): TGTGCCAGCAGCACCCAGGGGGCCGGAATGAACACTGAAGCTTTCTTT. It yields the protein CASSTQGAGMNTEAFF.

This chain links TRBV5-5 with TRBJ2-7, with D possibly being TRBD1 (6 bases). The CDR3 covers 15 residues. V was clipped by 0 bases and J by 3 bases, with 13 bases between them. The germline V gene encodes CDR1 SGHKS and CDR2 YYEKEE (reference sequence). The CDR3 sequence: CASSLVGTFLYEQYF. The CDR3 nucleotides read TGTGCCAGCAGCTTGGTGGGGACATTTCTCTACGAGCAGTACTTC.

The genes are TRBV3-1 (or the pseudogene TRBV3-2) and TRBJ2-3; TRBD1 might be the D (6 bases). This CDR3 contains 12 residues. With 1 base removed from V and 13 bases from J, the gap between germline ends came to 12 bases. In germline, CDR1 is LGHDT, CDR2 YNNKEL (reference sequence). CDR3 loop: CASSQGPDREYF. The CDR3 region has the DNA TGTGCCAGCAGCCAAGGACCGGACAGAGAGTATTTT.

The chain recombines TRBV11-2 with TRBJ1-6; D might be TRBD1 (5 bases). CDR3 length: 15 amino acids. CDR1 is SGHAT, CDR2 FQNNGV, per germline. With 2 bases removed from V and 9 bases from J, the gap between germline ends came to 14 bases. The CDR3 DNA reads TGTGCCAGCAGCTTATACGGGGGGGGAGGTTCACCCCTCCACTTT. As protein: CASSLYGGGGSPLHF. The full variable domain, its missing parts supplied by reference TRBV11-2 and TRBJ1-6, is EAGVAQSPRYKIIEKRQSVAFWCNPISGHATLYWYQQILGQGPKLLIQFQNNGVVDDSQLPKDRFSAERLKGVDSTLKIQPAKLEDSAVYLCASSLYGGGGSPLHFGNGTRLTVT.